The 2 T cell receptor beta chains listed next were all sequenced from one sample in a study of technical replicates of blood from several donors. The protocol was immunoSEQ multiplex PCR, while the TCRdb copy is restricted to in-frame clones and leaves out a portion. Among approximately 68,000 clones, about 97% were seen once, and the ten largest hold 0.25% to 0.3%. The sequencing sample was made of T cells isolated from PBMCs. These receptors were collected from a human donor in good health.

This chain uses TRBV4-3 with TRBJ2-1; the match to TRBD2 covers 8 bases. Germline values: CDR1 LGHNA, CDR2 YSLEER. The CDR3 covers 16 residues. Losses at the gene ends were 1 base for V and 5 bases for J; bases not matched to a gene: 7. CDR3 sequence reads: CASSQVRGRFHNEQFF. DNA of the CDR3: TGCGCCAGCAGCCAAGTCCGCGGGAGGTTCCACAATGAGCAGTTCTTC.

The genes are TRBV27 and TRBJ2-5; 9 nucleotides agree with TRBD1. CDR3 size: 13 residues. Germline V CDR1 and CDR2: MNHEY, SMNVEV (reference sequence). After removal of 5 bases from V and 7 bases from J, the junction contained 5 bases not matched to a gene. The CDR3 region is CASSLQGAGTQYF. The CDR3 bases are TGTGCCAGCAGTCTACAGGGGGCAGGGACCCAGTACTTC.